This T cell receptor (beta chain) was recovered during a study of blood T cell repertoires in COVID-19. For the study at large: T cells, B-cell-depleted T cells, or PBMCs provided the cDNA or gDNA that served as material.

Using immunoSEQ multiplex PCR, the repertoire was profiled, and TCRdb retains in-frame clones only, with some absent. The sample has around 160,000 clones; 87% are singletons. CDR1 is MNHNS and CDR2 is SASEGT in the germline V gene. The CDR3 is made up of 15 amino acids. V shed 3 bases, J shed 5 bases, and the junction held 8 bases outside the gene matches. Participants came from about two dozen US areas, aged roughly 18 to 89 years. Participant-given clinical history determined each cohort assignment. The sequenced sample consisted of PBMCs or T cells enriched from blood (not recorded which). The source is a woman aged 40-49 years who had been exposed to COVID-19. The V gene is TRBV6-1, the J gene TRBJ1-2; 8 bases fit TRBD1. The CDR3 nucleotides read TGTGCCAGCAGTGACCACGACAGGGGCGTGTATGGCTACACCTTC. Its protein is CASSDHDRGVYGYTF.